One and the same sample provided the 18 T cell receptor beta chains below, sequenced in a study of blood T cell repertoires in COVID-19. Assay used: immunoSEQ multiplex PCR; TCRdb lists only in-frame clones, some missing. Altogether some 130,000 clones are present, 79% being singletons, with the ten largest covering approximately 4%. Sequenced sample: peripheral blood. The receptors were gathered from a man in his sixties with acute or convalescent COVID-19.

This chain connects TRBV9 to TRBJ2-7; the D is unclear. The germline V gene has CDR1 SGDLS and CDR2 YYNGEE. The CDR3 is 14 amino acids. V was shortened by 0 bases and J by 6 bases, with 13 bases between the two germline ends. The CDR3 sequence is CASSVDANRGEQYF. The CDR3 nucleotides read TGTGCCAGCAGCGTAGACGCAAATCGAGGCGAGCAGTACTTC. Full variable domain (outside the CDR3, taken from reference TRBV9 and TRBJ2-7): DSGVTQTPKHLITATGQRVTLRCSPRSGDLSVYWYQQSLDQGLQFLIQYYNGEERAKGNILERFSAQQFPDLHSELNLSSLELGDSALYFCASSVDANRGEQYFGPGTRLTVT.

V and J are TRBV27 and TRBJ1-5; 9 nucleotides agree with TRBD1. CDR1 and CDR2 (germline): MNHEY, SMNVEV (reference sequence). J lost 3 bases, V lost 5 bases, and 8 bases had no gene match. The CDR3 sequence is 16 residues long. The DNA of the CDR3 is TGTGCCAGCAGTCCGCGGACAGGGGTCATCAATCAGCCCCAGCATTTT. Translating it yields CASSPRTGVINQPQHF.

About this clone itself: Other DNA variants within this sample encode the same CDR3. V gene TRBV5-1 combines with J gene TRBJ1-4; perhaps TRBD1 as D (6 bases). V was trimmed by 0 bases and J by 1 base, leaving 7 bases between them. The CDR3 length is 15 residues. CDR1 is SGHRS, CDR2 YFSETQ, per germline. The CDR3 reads CASSLVGGTNEKLFF. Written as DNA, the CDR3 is TGCGCCAGCAGCTTGGTAGGGGGAACTAATGAAAAACTGTTTTTT.

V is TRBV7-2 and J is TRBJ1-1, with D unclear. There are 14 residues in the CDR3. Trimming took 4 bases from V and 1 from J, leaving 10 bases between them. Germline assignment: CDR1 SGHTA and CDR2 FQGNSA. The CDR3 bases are TGTGCCAGCAGCTACACGACACCGAACACTGAAGCTTTCTTT. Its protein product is CASSYTTPNTEAFF.

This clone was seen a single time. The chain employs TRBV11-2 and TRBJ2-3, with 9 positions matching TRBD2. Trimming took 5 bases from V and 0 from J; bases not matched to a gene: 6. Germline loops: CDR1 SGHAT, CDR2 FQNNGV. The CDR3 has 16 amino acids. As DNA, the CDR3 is TGTGCCAGCAGCCTACTAACTAGCGGGAGCACAGATACGCAGTATTTT. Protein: CASSLLTSGSTDTQYF.

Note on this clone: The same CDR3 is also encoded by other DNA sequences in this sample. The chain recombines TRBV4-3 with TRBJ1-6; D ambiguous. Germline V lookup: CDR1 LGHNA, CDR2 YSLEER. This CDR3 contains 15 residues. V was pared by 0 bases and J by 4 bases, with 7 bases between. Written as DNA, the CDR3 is TGCGCCAGCAGCCAAGATGGGCAGTATAATTCACCCCTCCACTTT. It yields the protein CASSQDGQYNSPLHF.

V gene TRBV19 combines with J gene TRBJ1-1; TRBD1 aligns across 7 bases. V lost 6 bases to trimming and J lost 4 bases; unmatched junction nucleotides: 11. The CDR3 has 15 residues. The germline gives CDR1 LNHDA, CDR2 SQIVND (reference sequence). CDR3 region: CASRETGAGVTEAFF. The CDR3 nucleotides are TGTGCCAGTAGGGAAACAGGGGCTGGAGTCACTGAAGCTTTCTTT.

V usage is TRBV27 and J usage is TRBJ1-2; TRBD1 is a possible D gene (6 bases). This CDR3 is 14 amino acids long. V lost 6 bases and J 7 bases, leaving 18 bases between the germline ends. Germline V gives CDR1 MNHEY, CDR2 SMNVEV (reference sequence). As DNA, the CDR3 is TGTGCCAGCAGGCCCCTCACAGGGCTGAGTGGCTACACCTTC. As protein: CASRPLTGLSGYTF.

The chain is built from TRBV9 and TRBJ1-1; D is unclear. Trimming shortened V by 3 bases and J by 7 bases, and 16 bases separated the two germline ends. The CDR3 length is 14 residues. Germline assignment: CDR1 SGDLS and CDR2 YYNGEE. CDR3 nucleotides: TGTGCCAGCAGCGGTGGCCGACATCAGGTTGAAGCTTTCTTT. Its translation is CASSGGRHQVEAFF.

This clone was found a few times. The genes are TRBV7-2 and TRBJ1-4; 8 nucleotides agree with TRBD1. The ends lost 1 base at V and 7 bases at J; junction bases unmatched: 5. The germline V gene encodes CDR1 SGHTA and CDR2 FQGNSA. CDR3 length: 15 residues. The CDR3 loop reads CASSLVGQGSEKLFF. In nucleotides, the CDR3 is TGTGCCAGCAGCTTAGTAGGACAGGGTAGTGAAAAACTGTTTTTT.

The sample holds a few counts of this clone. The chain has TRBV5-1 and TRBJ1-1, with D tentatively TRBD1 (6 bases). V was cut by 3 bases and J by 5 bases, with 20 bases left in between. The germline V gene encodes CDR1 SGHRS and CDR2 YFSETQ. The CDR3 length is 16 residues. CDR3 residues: CASSSTLGQPGTEAFF. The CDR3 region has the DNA TGCGCCAGCAGCTCTACTCTCGGACAGCCCGGGACTGAAGCTTTCTTT.

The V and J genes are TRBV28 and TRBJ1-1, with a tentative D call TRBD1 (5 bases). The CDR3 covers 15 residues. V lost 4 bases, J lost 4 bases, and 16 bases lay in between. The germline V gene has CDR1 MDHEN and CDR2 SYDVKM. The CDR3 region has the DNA TGTGCCAGCAGTTCCTTTCGGGGGGGGAGCACTGAAGCTTTCTTT. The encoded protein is CASSSFRGGSTEAFF.

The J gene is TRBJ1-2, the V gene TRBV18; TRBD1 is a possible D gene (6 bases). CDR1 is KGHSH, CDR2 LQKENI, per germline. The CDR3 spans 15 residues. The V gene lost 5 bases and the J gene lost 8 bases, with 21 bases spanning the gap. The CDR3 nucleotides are TGTGCCAGCTCAATTGATACTGACAGGTCCTACGGCTACACCTTC. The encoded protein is CASSIDTDRSYGYTF.

The CDR3 sequence: CASSLMAQETQYF. For the CDR3, the DNA is TGTGCCAGCAGCTTAATGGCACAAGAGACCCAGTACTTC. This chain joins TRBV7-2 and TRBJ2-5; D not resolved. V was clipped by 2 bases and J by 2 bases, with 6 bases between them. Per the germline V gene, CDR1 is SGHTA and CDR2 is FQGNSA. The CDR3 is made up of 13 amino acids.

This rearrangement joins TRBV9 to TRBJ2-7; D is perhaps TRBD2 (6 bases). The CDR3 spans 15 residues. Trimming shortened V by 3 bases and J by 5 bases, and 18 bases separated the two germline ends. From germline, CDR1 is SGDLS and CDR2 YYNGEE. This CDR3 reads CASSAGAAGPNEQYF. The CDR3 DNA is TGTGCCAGCAGCGCCGGGGCAGCGGGCCCGAACGAGCAGTACTTC.

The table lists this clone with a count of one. The CDR3 region has the DNA TGTGCCAGCAGTGTTTCCACAGGGATCACTGAAGCTTTCTTT. Translation gives CASSVSTGITEAFF. V and J are TRBV28 and TRBJ1-1, with a tentative D call TRBD1 (6 bases). Germline V lookup: CDR1 MDHEN, CDR2 SYDVKM. Trimming took off 5 bases at V and 4 bases at J, with 14 bases between the two ends. This CDR3 is built from 14 residues.

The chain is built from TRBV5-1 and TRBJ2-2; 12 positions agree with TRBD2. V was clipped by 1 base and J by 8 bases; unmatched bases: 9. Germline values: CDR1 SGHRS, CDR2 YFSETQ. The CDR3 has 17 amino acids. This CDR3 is CASSLLTSGRKSGELFF. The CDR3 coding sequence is TGCGCCAGCAGCTTGCTCACTAGCGGGAGGAAGTCTGGGGAGCTGTTTTTT.

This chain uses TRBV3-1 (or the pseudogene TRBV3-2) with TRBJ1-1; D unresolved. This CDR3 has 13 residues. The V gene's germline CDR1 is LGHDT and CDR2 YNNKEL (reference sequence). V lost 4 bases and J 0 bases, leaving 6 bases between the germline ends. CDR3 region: CASSRAVNTEAFF. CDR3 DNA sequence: TGTGCCAGCAGCCGAGCGGTGAACACTGAAGCTTTCTTT.